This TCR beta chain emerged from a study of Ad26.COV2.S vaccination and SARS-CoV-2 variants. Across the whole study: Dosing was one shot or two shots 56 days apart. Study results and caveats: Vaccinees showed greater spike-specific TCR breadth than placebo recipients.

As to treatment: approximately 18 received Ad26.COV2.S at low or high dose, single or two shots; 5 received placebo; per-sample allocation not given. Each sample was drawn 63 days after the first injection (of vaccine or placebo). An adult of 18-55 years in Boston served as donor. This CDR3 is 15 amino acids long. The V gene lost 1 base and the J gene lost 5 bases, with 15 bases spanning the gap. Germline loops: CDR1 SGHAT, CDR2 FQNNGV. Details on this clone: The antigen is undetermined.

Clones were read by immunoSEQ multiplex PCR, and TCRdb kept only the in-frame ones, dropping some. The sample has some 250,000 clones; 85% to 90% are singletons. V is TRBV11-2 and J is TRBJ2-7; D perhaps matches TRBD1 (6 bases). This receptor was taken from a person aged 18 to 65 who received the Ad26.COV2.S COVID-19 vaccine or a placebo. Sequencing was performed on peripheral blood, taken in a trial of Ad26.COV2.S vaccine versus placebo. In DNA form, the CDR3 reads TGTGCCAGCAGCTTAGGGTTTAGGACAGAACACGAGCAGTACTTC. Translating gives CASSLGFRTEHEQYF.